This entry lists 25 T cell receptor beta chains sequenced from one sample in a study of blood T cell repertoires in COVID-19. The assay was immunoSEQ multiplex PCR, and TCRdb's table has in-frame clones only and misses some. The top ten hold around 6.9% of the sample, which has some 80,000 clones, 82% seen once. The sequencing input was peripheral blood. These receptors were collected from a human donor in a cohort sampled during active COVID-19.

This clone was counted a few times. This chain links TRBV12-5 with TRBJ2-2; 10 bases agree with TRBD2. J lost 7 bases, V lost 0 bases, and 8 bases had no gene match. Germline V gene lookup returns CDR1 LGHNT and CDR2 FRNRAP. The CDR3 is made up of 17 amino acids. CDR3 sequence reads: CASGLVRSGGADGELFF. The CDR3 region has the DNA TGTGCTAGTGGTTTGGTCCGGAGCGGGGGGGCCGACGGGGAGCTGTTTTTT.

The rearrangement joins TRBV3-1 (or the pseudogene TRBV3-2) to TRBJ2-1, with 10 positions matching TRBD1. This CDR3 spans 15 amino acids. J lost 10 bases, V lost 0 bases, and 6 bases had no gene match. Germline V gene sequence: CDR1 LGHDT, CDR2 YNNKEL (reference sequence). In DNA, the CDR3 is TGTGCCAGCAGCCAAGATGGGACAGGGGTCCGGGAGCAGTTCTTC. This encodes CASSQDGTGVREQFF.

The chain employs TRBV6-1 and TRBJ2-5; TRBD2 matches at 7 bases. Trimming at V came to 2 bases and at J to 5 bases, leaving 8 bases not matched to a gene. This CDR3 contains 15 residues. Germline V gene lookup returns CDR1 MNHNS and CDR2 SASEGT. CDR3: CASSERYGGVETQYF. DNA of the CDR3: TGTGCCAGCAGTGAACGGTATGGGGGGGTGGAGACCCAGTACTTC.

The genes are TRBV18 and TRBJ2-7; D not certain. Germline CDR1 KGHSH, CDR2 LQKENI. The CDR3 extends over 15 amino acids. V lost 4 bases and J lost 2, with 15 bases in between. For the CDR3, the DNA is TGTGCCAGCTCACTCAACGAGGCTATTACCTACGAGCAGTACTTC. Protein: CASSLNEAITYEQYF.

The rearrangement uses TRBV5-8 and TRBJ1-5, with D tentatively TRBD1 (5 bases). Trimming took 4 bases from V and 0 from J, leaving 14 bases between them. The germline CDR1 and CDR2 sequences are SGHTS and YDEGEE. CDR3 length equals 16 residues. The CDR3 DNA follows: TGTGCCAGCAGCCCCCGTGGGGCAACTAGCAATCAGCCCCAGCATTTT. Protein: CASSPRGATSNQPQHF.

The rearrangement uses TRBV7-9 and TRBJ1-1; possibly TRBD1 for D (5 bases). V lost 7 bases and J 5 bases, leaving 14 bases between the germline ends. This CDR3 is 13 amino acids long. Germline assignment: CDR1 SEHNR and CDR2 FQNEAQ (reference sequence). CDR3 region: CASNIPGLTEAFF. DNA for the CDR3: TGTGCCAGCAACATACCAGGGTTGACTGAAGCTTTCTTT.

The sample holds one count of this clone. The chain combines TRBV6-1 with TRBJ2-3, with D possibly matching TRBD1 (5 bases). V lost 0 bases to trimming and J lost 1 base, with 8 bases between them. This CDR3 is 15 amino acids long. Per the germline V gene, CDR1 is MNHNS and CDR2 is SASEGT. The CDR3 DNA is TGTGCCAGCAGTGAAGCGACAGTCCGCACAGATACGCAGTATTTT. This encodes CASSEATVRTDTQYF.

The genes are TRBV5-4 and TRBJ2-1; D gene uncertain. Trimming shortened V by 0 bases and J by 0 bases, and 7 bases separated the two germline ends. This CDR3 spans 15 amino acids. The germline V gene encodes CDR1 SGHNT and CDR2 YYREEE (reference sequence). The CDR3 region has the DNA TGTGCCAGCAGCTTGGAACTAATCTCCTACAATGAGCAGTTCTTC. It is translated as CASSLELISYNEQFF.

The chain links TRBV10-3 to TRBJ2-7; 7 positions agree with TRBD1. The CDR3 covers 15 residues. J lost 4 bases, V lost 2 bases, and 8 bases had no gene match. The germline V gene encodes CDR1 ENHRY and CDR2 SYGVKD. CDR3 DNA: TGTGCCATCAGTGAGGGGCAGGGGGTGAGGTACGAGCAGTACTTC. It encodes CAISEGQGVRYEQYF.

V and J are TRBV4-3 and TRBJ2-5; TRBD2 agrees at 12 bases. J lost 5 bases, V lost 0 bases, and 13 bases had no gene match. The germline V gene encodes CDR1 LGHNA and CDR2 YSLEER. The CDR3 extends over 19 amino acids. The CDR3 reads CASSQEGWASGGAGETQYF. The CDR3 DNA reads TGCGCCAGCAGCCAAGAAGGGTGGGCTAGCGGGGGGGCAGGGGAGACCCAGTACTTC.

The rearrangement links TRBV4-1 to TRBJ2-7; a weak D match, TRBD1 (6 bases). The germline V and J ends were trimmed by 4 bases and 4 bases, with 17 bases remaining between them. The CDR3 is 15 residues long. CDR1 is MGHRA, CDR2 YSYEKL, per germline. In DNA, the CDR3 is TGCGCCAGCAGCCCCGCCGACAGGAATCTTTACGAGCAGTACTTC. As protein: CASSPADRNLYEQYF.

V gene TRBV12-3 or TRBV12-4 combines with J gene TRBJ2-2, with D unresolved. CDR3 length: 12 amino acids. Trimming left V 6 bases short and J 7 bases short, with 9 bases between. CDR3 DNA: TGTGCCAGCAGACTGCATGGCGGGGAGCTGTTTTTT. Its translation: CASRLHGGELFF.

The V and J genes are TRBV12-3 or TRBV12-4 and TRBJ2-7, with D hard to call. V lost 3 bases and J lost 3, with 9 bases in between. The CDR3 length is 13 residues. The chain's CDR3 is CASSLAADYEQYF. CDR3 nucleotide sequence: TGTGCCAGCAGTTTGGCGGCAGACTACGAGCAGTACTTC.

The chain couples TRBV6-2 or TRBV6-3 to TRBJ1-4; the D is unclear. This CDR3 has 17 residues. Germline loops: CDR1 MNHEY, CDR2 SVGEGT. Trimming took off 0 bases at V and 0 bases at J, with 11 bases between the two ends. DNA for the CDR3: TGTGCCAGCAGTTACTCGGCCAGGCGGGCAACTAATGAAAAACTGTTTTTT. Amino acid sequence: CASSYSARRATNEKLFF.

This chain connects TRBV5-5 to TRBJ1-3; possibly TRBD1 for D (6 bases). The germline V gene encodes CDR1 SGHKS and CDR2 YYEKEE (reference sequence). CDR3 length: 16 amino acids. V lost 0 bases to trimming and J lost 0 bases, with 10 bases between them. The CDR3 is CASSLDGGVSGNTIYF. The CDR3 DNA reads as TGTGCCAGCAGCTTGGATGGGGGCGTCTCTGGAAACACCATATATTTT.

This chain connects TRBV19 to TRBJ1-1, with D perhaps TRBD1 (5 bases). The CDR3 loop spans 13 amino acids. Deletions cut 5 bases from V and 1 base from J, with 8 bases between. Germline CDR1 and CDR2: LNHDA and SQIVND (reference sequence). The CDR3 loop reads CASSPTANTEAFF. The CDR3 coding sequence is TGTGCCAGTAGTCCGACAGCGAACACTGAAGCTTTCTTT.

V gene TRBV19 combines with J gene TRBJ1-5, with 9 bases that match TRBD1. CDR1 is LNHDA, CDR2 SQIVND, per germline (reference sequence). With 4 bases clipped from V and 11 bases from J, the junction kept 15 bases outside the gene matches. The CDR3 extends over 16 amino acids. In DNA, the CDR3 is TGTGCCAGTAGTACTCCCCGGGACAGGGCCCTAGGGACCCAGCATTTT. Its protein is CASSTPRDRALGTQHF.

The chain uses TRBV5-8 and TRBJ1-5; possibly TRBD1 for D (6 bases). Germline CDR1 and CDR2: SGHTS and YDEGEE. With 4 bases removed from V and 2 bases from J, the gap between germline ends came to 22 bases. The length of the CDR3 is 18 residues. DNA for the CDR3: TGTGCCAGCAGCCGGGCAGGGGTTCTTGGTTTGGGCAATCAGCCCCAGCATTTT. This translates into CASSRAGVLGLGNQPQHF.

In its sample, this clone was seen a few times. This rearrangement joins TRBV29-1 to TRBJ2-7; possible D gene TRBD1, 5 bases. The CDR3 is made up of 11 amino acids. Germline V gives CDR1 SQVTM, CDR2 ANQGSEA. V was clipped by 7 bases and J by 6 bases, with 13 bases between them. CDR3 nucleotides: TGCAGCGCAGTGGGGCCCCTCGAGCAGTACTTC. Its protein is CSAVGPLEQYF.

CDR3 residues: CASSAPTGWYGYTF. DNA of the CDR3: TGTGCCAGCAGCGCACCAACAGGGTGGTATGGCTACACCTTC. The genes are TRBV6-5 and TRBJ1-2, with a tentative D call TRBD1 (6 bases). Germline V lookup: CDR1 MNHEY, CDR2 SVGAGI. The CDR3 runs to 14 residues. The V gene lost 6 bases and the J gene lost 5 bases, with 16 bases spanning the gap.

The chain couples TRBV7-6 to TRBJ1-3; 9 positions agree with TRBD1. V lost 4 bases and J lost 2; bases outside the gene matches: 0. This CDR3 is built from 14 residues. The germline CDR1 and CDR2 sequences are SGHVS and FNYEAQ. The CDR3 is CASSWTGAGNTIYF. CDR3 nucleotides: TGTGCCAGCAGCTGGACAGGGGCTGGAAACACCATATATTTT.

The CDR3: CASSSIQTGGPHGYTF. The CDR3 bases are TGTGCCAGCAGCTCCATTCAGACAGGGGGTCCACATGGCTACACCTTC. The rearrangement joins TRBV7-6 to TRBJ1-2; 9 bases fit TRBD1. V dropped 4 bases and J dropped 6; count of bases not matched to a gene: 12. This CDR3 is built from 16 residues. Germline-derived CDR1 and CDR2 are SGHVS and FNYEAQ.

The chain uses TRBV7-9 and TRBJ2-5; D is possibly TRBD2 (6 bases). Germline V gene lookup returns CDR1 SEHNR and CDR2 FQNEAQ (reference sequence). Trimming pared 5 bases from V and 3 bases from J, leaving 13 bases between. The CDR3 contains 14 residues. In nucleotides, the CDR3 is TGTGCCAGCAGCCCGACTAGTCTAGAAGAGACCCAGTACTTC. Translation: CASSPTSLEETQYF.

The chain couples TRBV29-1 to TRBJ1-4; the D is unclear. In germline, CDR1 is SQVTM, CDR2 ANQGSEA. Trimming took off 4 bases at V and 8 bases at J, with 14 bases between the two ends. CDR3 length: 13 residues. In DNA form, the CDR3 reads TGCAGCGTTGGAGGTGCCGGGAGGGAAAAACTGTTTTTT. Translation: CSVGGAGREKLFF.

CDR3 region: CASSRGAEETQYF. CDR3 sequence (DNA): TGTGCCAGCTCACGCGGGGCCGAGGAGACCCAGTACTTC. The rearrangement joins TRBV18 to TRBJ2-5; perhaps TRBD2 as D (6 bases). CDR1 KGHSH and CDR2 LQKENI come from the germline V gene. Trimming left V 4 bases short and J 5 bases short, with 11 bases between. This CDR3 comprises 13 residues. The full variable domain, completed using reference TRBV18 and TRBJ2-5, is NAGVMQNPRHLVRRRGQEARLRCSPMKGHSHVYWYRQLPEEGLKFMVYLQKENIIDESGMPKERFSAEFPKEGPSILRIQQVVRGDSAAYFCASSRGAEETQYFGPGTRLLVL.